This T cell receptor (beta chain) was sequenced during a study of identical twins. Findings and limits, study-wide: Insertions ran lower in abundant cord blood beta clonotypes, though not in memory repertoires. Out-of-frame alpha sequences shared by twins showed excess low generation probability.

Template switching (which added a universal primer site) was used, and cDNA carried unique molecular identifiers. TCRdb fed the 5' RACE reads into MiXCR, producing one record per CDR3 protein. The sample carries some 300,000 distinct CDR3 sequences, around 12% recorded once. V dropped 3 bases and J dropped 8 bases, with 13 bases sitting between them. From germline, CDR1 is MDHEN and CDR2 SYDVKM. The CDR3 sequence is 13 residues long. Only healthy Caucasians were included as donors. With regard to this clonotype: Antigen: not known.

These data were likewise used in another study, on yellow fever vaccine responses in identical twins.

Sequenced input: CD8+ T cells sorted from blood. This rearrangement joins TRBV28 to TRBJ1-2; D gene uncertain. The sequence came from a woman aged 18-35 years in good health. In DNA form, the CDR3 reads TGTGCCAGCAGTTTTGGATATGCGGTCGGCTACACCTTC. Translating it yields CASSFGYAVGYTF.